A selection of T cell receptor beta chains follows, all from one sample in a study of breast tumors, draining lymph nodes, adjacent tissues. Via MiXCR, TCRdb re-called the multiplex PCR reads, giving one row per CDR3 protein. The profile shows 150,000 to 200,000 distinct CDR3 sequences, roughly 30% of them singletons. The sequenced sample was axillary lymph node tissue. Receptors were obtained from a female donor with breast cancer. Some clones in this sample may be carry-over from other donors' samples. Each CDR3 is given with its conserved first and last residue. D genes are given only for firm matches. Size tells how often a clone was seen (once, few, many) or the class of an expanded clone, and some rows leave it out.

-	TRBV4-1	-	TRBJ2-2	TGTGCCAGCAGCCCGTCCGAAAACACCGGGGAGCTGCTTTTT	CASSPSENTGELLF
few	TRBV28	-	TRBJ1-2	TGTGCCACCTCGGACAGACTCTATGGCTACACCTTC	CATSDRLYGYTF
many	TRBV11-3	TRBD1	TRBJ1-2	TGTGCCAGCAGCTTAAGCCCTGGGACAGGGATATGTGGCTACACCTTC	CASSLSPGTGICGYTF
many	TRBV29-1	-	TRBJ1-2	TGCAGCGCGATTAACCGCTACGGCTACACCTTC	CSAINRYGYTF
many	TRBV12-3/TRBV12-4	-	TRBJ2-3	TGTGCCAGCAGTCCGGGTGTTCCAGATACGCAGTATTTT	CASSPGVPDTQYF
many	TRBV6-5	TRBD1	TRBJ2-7	TGTGCCAGCAGTTACGAGTACAAAGGGACAGTGACCTCCTACGAGCAGTACTTC	CASSYEYKGTVTSYEQYF
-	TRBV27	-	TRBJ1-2	TGTGCCAGCAGTGCCCGGGGGGGGGGTGGCTACACCTTC	CASSARGGGGYTF
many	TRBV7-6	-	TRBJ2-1	TGTGCCAGCAGCTTAGTCGACAGTATTTACAATGAGCAGTTCTTC	CASSLVDSIYNEQFF
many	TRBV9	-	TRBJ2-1	TGTGCCAGCAGCGTAGTTGGCCTTTACAATGAGCAGTTCTTC	CASSVVGLYNEQFF
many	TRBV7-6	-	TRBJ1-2	TGTGCCACCGAGCTTAGGGGGGGCTATGGCTACACCTTC	CATELRGGYGYTF
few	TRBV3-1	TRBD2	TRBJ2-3	TGTGCCAGCAGCCCAGCTAGCGGGGCTAGCACAGATACGCAGTATTTT	CASSPASGASTDTQYF
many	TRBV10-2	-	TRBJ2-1	TGCGCCAGCAGACCCGGGGGTCCCAATGAGCAGTTCTTC	CASRPGGPNEQFF
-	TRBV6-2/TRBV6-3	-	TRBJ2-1	TGTGCCAGCTTGAGGGGGGCTGACAATGAGCAGTTCTTC	CASLRGADNEQFF
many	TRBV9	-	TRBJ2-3	TGTGCCAGCAGCGTAGGGGCAGGGGGCACAGATACGCAGTATTTT	CASSVGAGGTDTQYF
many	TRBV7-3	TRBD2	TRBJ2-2	TGTGCCAGCAGCCTAGCGGGGGGGCCCGGTGGCGGGGAGCTGTTTTTT	CASSLAGGPGGGELFF
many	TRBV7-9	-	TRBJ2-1	TGTGCCAGCAGTCGTAACCCTACAGGGTCGGGTTACAATGAGCAGTTCTTC	CASSRNPTGSGYNEQFF
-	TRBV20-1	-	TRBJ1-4	-	CSARVARLASSTSGGTNEKLFF
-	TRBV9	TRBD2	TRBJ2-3	TGTGCCAGCAGCCAGGAGGTAGCGGGGGAAGGCACAGATACGCAGTATTTT	CASSQEVAGEGTDTQYF
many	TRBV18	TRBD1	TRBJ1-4	TGTGCCAGCTCACCGGGACAGGGGGCGGATGAAAAACTGTTTTTT	CASSPGQGADEKLFF
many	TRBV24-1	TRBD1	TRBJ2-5	TGTGCCACCAGTGATCCATTACCGACAGGGGAAGAGACCCAGTACTTC	CATSDPLPTGEETQYF
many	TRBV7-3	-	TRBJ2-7	TGTGCCAGCAGCTTCGGTCCCACCTACGAGCAGTACTTC	CASSFGPTYEQYF
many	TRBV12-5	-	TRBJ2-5	TGTGCTAGTGGTTTGAGGAGGACGAGGGGAGAGACCCAGTACTTC	CASGLRRTRGETQYF
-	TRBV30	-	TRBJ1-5	TGTGCCTGGAGTGTGAAGACTCAGCGGCAGGGCTATAGCAATCAGCCCCAGCATTTT	CAWSVKTQRQGYSNQPQHF
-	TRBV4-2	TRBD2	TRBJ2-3	TGTGCCAGCAGCCAAGATTACCTAGCGGGAGGGTTGGATACGCAGTATTTT	CASSQDYLAGGLDTQYF
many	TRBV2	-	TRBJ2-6	TGTGCCAGCAGTGAAGCGCATTGGGGGTCTGGGGCCAACGTCCTGACTTTC	CASSEAHWGSGANVLTF
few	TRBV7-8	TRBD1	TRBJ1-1	TGTGCCAGCAGCTTCCCCTCACAGGGGTCGAACACTGAAGCTTTCTTT	CASSFPSQGSNTEAFF
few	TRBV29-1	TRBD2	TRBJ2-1	TGCAGCGTTGAAGTAGCGGGCGGGAGATACAATGAGCAGTTCTTC	CSVEVAGGRYNEQFF
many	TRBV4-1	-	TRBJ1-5	TGCGCCAGCCACGATCCCGGTGGGCCTAGCAATCAGCCCCAGCATTTT	CASHDPGGPSNQPQHF
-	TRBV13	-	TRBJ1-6	TGTGCCAGCAGCTTACCGGGACTAGCGAATTCACCCCTCCACTTT	CASSLPGLANSPLHF
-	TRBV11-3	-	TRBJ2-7	TGTGCCGGCAGCCCAGGGTTTACCTCCGAGCAGTACTTC	CAGSPGFTSEQYF
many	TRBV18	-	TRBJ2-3	TGTGCCAGCTCGAGGACAGCCGCTAGCACAGATACGCAGTATTTT	CASSRTAASTDTQYF
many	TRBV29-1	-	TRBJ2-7	TGCAGCGTTGAAGTAGGCCAGGGCTACGAGCAGTACTTC	CSVEVGQGYEQYF
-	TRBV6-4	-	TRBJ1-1	TGTGCCAGCACTTCAGGGATTGGAACTGAAGCTTTCTTT	CASTSGIGTEAFF
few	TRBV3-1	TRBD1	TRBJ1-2	TGTGCCAGCAGCTCCATGCGGGACAGTAGTAATGGCTACACCTTC	CASSSMRDSSNGYTF
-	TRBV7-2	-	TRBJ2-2	TGTGCCAGCAGCTTACCGGCAGGGTCGAACACCAGGGAGCTGTTTTTT	CASSLPAGSNTRELFF
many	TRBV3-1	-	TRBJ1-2	TGTGCCAGCAGCCAAGTTAGGCCAACTAACTATGGCTACACCTTC	CASSQVRPTNYGYTF
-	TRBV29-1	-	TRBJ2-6	TGCAGCGTTTCCTCGGGGTGGGGCACTGAAGCTTTC	CSVSSGWGTEAF
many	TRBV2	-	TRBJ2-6	TGTGCCAGCAGTGAAGTTGCGTCTGGGGCCAACGTCCTGACTTTC	CASSEVASGANVLTF
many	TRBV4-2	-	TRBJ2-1	TGTGCCAGCAGCCCGGACTATCCAATGGCACACAATGAGCAGTTCTTC	CASSPDYPMAHNEQFF
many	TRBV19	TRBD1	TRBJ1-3	TGTGCCAGTACCCCGGGACAGGGGGCGCGGGGAAACACCATATATTTT	CASTPGQGARGNTIYF
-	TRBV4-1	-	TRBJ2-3	TGCGCCAGCAGCCCGAGCGTAGGGGGAGGGGGCACAGATACGCAGTATTTT	CASSPSVGGGGTDTQYF
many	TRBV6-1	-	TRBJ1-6	TGTGCCAGCAGTGTAGGGGGACGTAATTCACCCCTCCACTTT	CASSVGGRNSPLHF
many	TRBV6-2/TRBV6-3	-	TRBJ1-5	TGTGCCAGCACTACTGACAGTCAGCCCCAGCATTTT	CASTTDSQPQHF
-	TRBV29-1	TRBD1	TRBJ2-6	TGCAGCGTTGATGGGGACAGGGGCTCTGGGGCCAACGTCCTGACTTTC	CSVDGDRGSGANVLTF
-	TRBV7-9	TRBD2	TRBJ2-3	TGTGCCAGCAGCACGGGACTAGCGGGAGTGGCAGATACGCAGTATTTT	CASSTGLAGVADTQYF
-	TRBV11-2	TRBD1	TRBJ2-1	TGTGCCAGCAGCTTAAGGAGTAGGACAGGCGGGAATGAGCAGTTCTTC	CASSLRSRTGGNEQFF
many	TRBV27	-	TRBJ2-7	TGTGCCAGCAGTTTTCTAAACGGCCCCTACGAGCAGTACTTC	CASSFLNGPYEQYF
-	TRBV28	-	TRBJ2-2	TGTGCCAGCAGTTTATTTGTAGCCACCGGGGAGCTGTTTTTT	CASSLFVATGELFF
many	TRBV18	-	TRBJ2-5	TGTGCCAGCTCAACCTCGGAGACCCAGTACTTC	CASSTSETQYF
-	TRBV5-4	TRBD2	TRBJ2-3	TGTGCCAGCAGCTGGCGGGGGGTTAGCACAGATACGCAGTATTTT	CASSWRGVSTDTQYF
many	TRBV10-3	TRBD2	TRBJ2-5	TGTGCCATCAGTGAGGAACTAGCGGGAGGACAGACCCAGTACTTC	CAISEELAGGQTQYF
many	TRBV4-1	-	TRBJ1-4	TGCGCCAGCAGCCAACCCCTGGGGTCGACTAATGAAAAACTGTTTTTT	CASSQPLGSTNEKLFF
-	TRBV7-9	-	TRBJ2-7	TGTGCCAGCAGCTCCCTGGACGGGACATCAATGGACGAGCAGTACTTC	CASSSLDGTSMDEQYF
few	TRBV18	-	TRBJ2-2	TGTGCCAGCTCAGTTCTCGAGGGCACCGGGGAGCTGTTTTTT	CASSVLEGTGELFF